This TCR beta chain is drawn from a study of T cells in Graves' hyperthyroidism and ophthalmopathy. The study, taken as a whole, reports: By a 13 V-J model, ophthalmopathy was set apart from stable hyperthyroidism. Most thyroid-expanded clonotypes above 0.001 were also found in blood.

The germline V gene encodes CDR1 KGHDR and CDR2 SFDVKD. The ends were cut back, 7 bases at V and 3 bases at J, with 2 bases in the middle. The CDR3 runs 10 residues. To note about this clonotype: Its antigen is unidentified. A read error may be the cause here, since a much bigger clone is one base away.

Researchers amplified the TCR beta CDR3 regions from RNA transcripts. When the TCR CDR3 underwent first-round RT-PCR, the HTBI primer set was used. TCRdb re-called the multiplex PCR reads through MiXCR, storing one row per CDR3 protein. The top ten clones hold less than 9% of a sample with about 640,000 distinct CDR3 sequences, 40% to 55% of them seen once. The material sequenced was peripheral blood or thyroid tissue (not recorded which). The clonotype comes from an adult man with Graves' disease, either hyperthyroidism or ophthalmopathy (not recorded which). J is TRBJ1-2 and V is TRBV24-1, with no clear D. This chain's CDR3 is CATRDYGYTF. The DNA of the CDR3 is TGTGCCACCAGGGACTATGGCTACACCTTC.